This TCR beta chain derives from a study of blood T cell repertoires in COVID-19. Overall study context: Samples of COVID-19 (acute and convalescent) were obtained from the United States, Italy and Spain. T cells, B-cell-depleted T cells, or PBMCs provided the cDNA or gDNA that served as material.

CDR1 is MNHNY and CDR2 is SVGAGI in the germline V gene (reference sequence). V lost 6 bases and J lost 10; bases outside the gene matches: 14. CDR3 length equals 15 residues. Original processing methods: Amplification with reference gene primers provided the estimates of nucleated cell counts. Sequencing was performed with immunoSEQ multiplex PCR; in TCRdb, only in-frame clones are kept and a portion is missing. Clonal size and the V and J genes are those of that table, whereas D and trimming came from the DNA. The sample holds some 200,000 clones; 70% to 80% are singletons and the top ten take roughly 8.7%.

The sequenced material came from peripheral blood. The sequence was collected from a woman aged 50 to 60 with active or convalescent COVID-19. The chain uses TRBV6-6 and TRBJ2-1; 8 bases line up with TRBD2. The CDR3 region has the DNA TGTGCCAGCAGAGGTCTTAGCGGGGAGGCTAGGGAGCAGTTCTTC. Translation gives CASRGLSGEAREQFF.